This T cell receptor beta chain was sequenced during a study of blood T cell repertoires in COVID-19. On the study more broadly: Samples taken during acute and convalescent COVID-19 were collected in the United States, Italy and Spain. The analysed material was cDNA or gDNA that came from T cells, B-cell-depleted T cells, or PBMCs.

There are 16 residues in the CDR3. Germline assignment: CDR1 LGHDT and CDR2 YNNKEL (reference sequence). V lost 1 base to trimming and J lost 0 bases, with 7 bases between them. Study processing details: Amplification of reference gene primers provided the estimated nucleated cell counts. Here immunoSEQ multiplex PCR was the method, and the copy in TCRdb shows in-frame clones only, minus some. The V and J calls and the clone size are those of that table, but D and trimming were determined from the DNA. The sample yields around 360,000 clones, around 87% seen once. Recruited during active infection, patients (from Seattle) were subsequently followed longitudinally.

The sample taken for sequencing was peripheral blood. The TCR comes from a woman between 25 and 40 years old with COVID-19, enrolled during active disease. The chain recombines TRBV3-1 (or the pseudogene TRBV3-2) with TRBJ2-6; D is ambiguous. CDR3 protein: CASSQVTISGANVLTF. The CDR3 region has the DNA TGTGCCAGCAGCCAAGTCACTATCTCTGGGGCCAACGTCCTGACTTTC.